This is a list of T cell receptor beta chains from one sample in a study of blood T cell repertoires in COVID-19. Clones were sequenced by immunoSEQ multiplex PCR, and TCRdb holds only the in-frame ones, with some missing. The table includes 200,000 to 300,000 clones, about 90% detected once. Sequencing was done on a sample of peripheral blood. These receptors came from a man aged 55 to 70 who had recovered from COVID-19. Both conserved end residues are part of each CDR3. Each record gives: CDR3 DNA, CDR3 protein, clone size, D gene, J gene, CDR3 length, V gene. A D gene is named only where the DNA matches it firmly. Clone size is shown for a subset of rows, as once, few, many or a class of expanded clone.

CDR3 DNA: TGCGCCAGCAGCTCTAGCGGGGGAGTCACAGATACGCAGTATTTT
CDR3 protein: CASSSSGGVTDTQYF
clone size: -
D gene: TRBD2
J gene: TRBJ2-3
CDR3 length: 15
V gene: TRBV5-1

CDR3 DNA: TGTGCCATCAGTGAGAAGGAGAAGGCTTTCTTT
CDR3 protein: CAISEKEKAFF
clone size: -
D gene: -
J gene: TRBJ1-1
CDR3 length: 11
V gene: TRBV10-3

CDR3 DNA: TGTGCCAGCAGCCAAAGACAGGGGTACGAGCAGTACTTC
CDR3 protein: CASSQRQGYEQYF
clone size: -
D gene: TRBD1
J gene: TRBJ2-7
CDR3 length: 13
V gene: TRBV11-3

CDR3 DNA: TGTGCCAGCAGCCAAGATGGGCAGCTACCGGAAAAACTGTTTTTT
CDR3 protein: CASSQDGQLPEKLFF
clone size: few
D gene: -
J gene: TRBJ1-4
CDR3 length: 15
V gene: TRBV3-1/TRBV3-2

CDR3 DNA: TGTGCCAGCAGTTTAGGCAGAGGTGAAAGATACACCTTC
CDR3 protein: CASSLGRGERYTF
clone size: -
D gene: -
J gene: TRBJ1-2
CDR3 length: 13
V gene: TRBV12-3/TRBV12-4

CDR3 DNA: TGTGCCAGCAGCCCACCTAGCGGGGGGGTACCATGGGAGACCCAGTACTTC
CDR3 protein: CASSPPSGGVPWETQYF
clone size: -
D gene: TRBD2
J gene: TRBJ2-5
CDR3 length: 17
V gene: TRBV7-9

CDR3 DNA: TGTGCCAGCAGCCAAGAGGCCCGACTCAGCGGCAATTCACCCCTCCACTTT
CDR3 protein: CASSQEARLSGNSPLHF
clone size: -
D gene: -
J gene: TRBJ1-6
CDR3 length: 17
V gene: TRBV3-1/TRBV3-2

CDR3 DNA: TGTGCCAGCAGTCCAAGCTCTACGCAGTATTTT
CDR3 protein: CASSPSSTQYF
clone size: -
D gene: -
J gene: TRBJ2-3
CDR3 length: 11
V gene: TRBV6-2/TRBV6-3

CDR3 DNA: TGTGCCACAAACTCTCTGGGGCTGAATTCACCCCTCCACTTT
CDR3 protein: CATNSLGLNSPLHF
clone size: -
D gene: -
J gene: TRBJ1-6
CDR3 length: 14
V gene: TRBV10-3

CDR3 DNA: TGTGCCAGCAGCCTCACCCTGGCAGGCGCTTTCTTT
CDR3 protein: CASSLTLAGAFF
clone size: -
D gene: -
J gene: TRBJ1-1
CDR3 length: 12
V gene: TRBV7-9

CDR3 DNA: TGTGCCACCCAGACAGGGGCCTACTACAATGAGCAGTTCTTC
CDR3 protein: CATQTGAYYNEQFF
clone size: -
D gene: TRBD1
J gene: TRBJ2-1
CDR3 length: 14
V gene: TRBV24-1

CDR3 DNA: TGTGCCAGCAGCCAAGATGCGGTCGGGGGGCCGCACACTGAAGCTTTCTTT
CDR3 protein: CASSQDAVGGPHTEAFF
clone size: -
D gene: -
J gene: TRBJ1-1
CDR3 length: 17
V gene: TRBV14

CDR3 DNA: TGCGCCAGCAGCTTTGTTGGGAGTAATTCACCCCTCCACTTT
CDR3 protein: CASSFVGSNSPLHF
clone size: -
D gene: -
J gene: TRBJ1-6
CDR3 length: 14
V gene: TRBV5-1

CDR3 DNA: TGTGCCAGCAGCGTAGTATCCGGGAGGGGTGCTTTCTTT
CDR3 protein: CASSVVSGRGAFF
clone size: once
D gene: -
J gene: TRBJ1-1
CDR3 length: 13
V gene: TRBV9

CDR3 DNA: TGTGCCAGCAGCCAAGGTTCTAGCGGGGGGGCGGGTAGAGATACGCAGTATTTT
CDR3 protein: CASSQGSSGGAGRDTQYF
clone size: -
D gene: TRBD2
J gene: TRBJ2-3
CDR3 length: 18
V gene: TRBV3-1/TRBV3-2

CDR3 DNA: TGTGCCAGCAGCCGGCGGAAGGGAAGGGGCACTGAAGCTTTCTTT
CDR3 protein: CASSRRKGRGTEAFF
clone size: once
D gene: -
J gene: TRBJ1-1
CDR3 length: 15
V gene: TRBV5-6

CDR3 DNA: TGTGCCAGCAGCCTAGGACAGGGAATTTCTTTTAGTGAGCAGTTCTTC
CDR3 protein: CASSLGQGISFSEQFF
clone size: -
D gene: TRBD1
J gene: TRBJ2-1
CDR3 length: 16
V gene: TRBV6-6

CDR3 DNA: TGCGCCAGCAGCCAAGATATCGACAGGTATAGGAGAAACACCATATATTTT
CDR3 protein: CASSQDIDRYRRNTIYF
clone size: -
D gene: -
J gene: TRBJ1-3
CDR3 length: 17
V gene: TRBV4-1

CDR3 DNA: TGTGCCAGCAGCGGTCGCGGGGGGCCTCGCACAGATACGCAGTATTTT
CDR3 protein: CASSGRGGPRTDTQYF
clone size: few
D gene: TRBD2
J gene: TRBJ2-3
CDR3 length: 16
V gene: TRBV9

CDR3 DNA: TGTGCCAGCAGCGAAGGGGGCGGCGAGCAGTACTTC
CDR3 protein: CASSEGGGEQYF
clone size: -
D gene: TRBD1
J gene: TRBJ2-7
CDR3 length: 12
V gene: TRBV5-6

CDR3 DNA: TGTGCCAGCAGCTTCTTCGGGACAGGGTCCTACGAGCAGTACTTC
CDR3 protein: CASSFFGTGSYEQYF
clone size: few
D gene: TRBD1
J gene: TRBJ2-7
CDR3 length: 15
V gene: TRBV5-4

CDR3 DNA: TGTGCCAGCAGTCCGGACAGGGGGCACGAGCAGTACTTC
CDR3 protein: CASSPDRGHEQYF
clone size: -
D gene: TRBD1
J gene: TRBJ2-7
CDR3 length: 13
V gene: TRBV27

CDR3 DNA: TGTGCCAGCCTCATGAGTGGTTCTGGAAACACCATATATTTT
CDR3 protein: CASLMSGSGNTIYF
clone size: -
D gene: -
J gene: TRBJ1-3
CDR3 length: 14
V gene: TRBV28

CDR3 DNA: TGTGCCATCAGTTTACAGGGGTATGGCTACACCTTC
CDR3 protein: CAISLQGYGYTF
clone size: -
D gene: TRBD1
J gene: TRBJ1-2
CDR3 length: 12
V gene: TRBV10-3

CDR3 DNA: TGTGCCAGCAGCCGAGACAGGACTACCGGGGAGCTGTTTTTT
CDR3 protein: CASSRDRTTGELFF
clone size: -
D gene: -
J gene: TRBJ2-2
CDR3 length: 14
V gene: TRBV6-5

CDR3 DNA: TGTGCCTGGAGGAGACAGGGTCCCTCCCACGAGCAGTACTTC
CDR3 protein: CAWRRQGPSHEQYF
clone size: few
D gene: TRBD1
J gene: TRBJ2-7
CDR3 length: 14
V gene: TRBV30

CDR3 DNA: TGTGCCAGCAGCCAAGAGGAGGGAGGTACAGATACGCAGTATTTT
CDR3 protein: CASSQEEGGTDTQYF
clone size: -
D gene: -
J gene: TRBJ2-3
CDR3 length: 15
V gene: TRBV4-2

CDR3 DNA: TGCAGCGCCAACCTAGCGGGGGGGTACAATGAGCAGTTCTTC
CDR3 protein: CSANLAGGYNEQFF
clone size: -
D gene: TRBD2
J gene: TRBJ2-1
CDR3 length: 14
V gene: TRBV29-1

CDR3 DNA: TGCGCCAGCAGTTCCGGGACTGCCTCTAGCACAGATACGCAGTATTTT
CDR3 protein: CASSSGTASSTDTQYF
clone size: -
D gene: -
J gene: TRBJ2-3
CDR3 length: 16
V gene: TRBV5-1

CDR3 DNA: TGTGCCAGCAGAGAGGACAGATTCTATGGCTACACCTTC
CDR3 protein: CASREDRFYGYTF
clone size: -
D gene: -
J gene: TRBJ1-2
CDR3 length: 13
V gene: TRBV6-5

CDR3 DNA: TGTGCCAGCAGCCGGGGGCAGGGGAACACTGAAGCTTTCTTT
CDR3 protein: CASSRGQGNTEAFF
clone size: -
D gene: -
J gene: TRBJ1-1
CDR3 length: 14
V gene: TRBV3-1/TRBV3-2

CDR3 DNA: TGTGCCAGCAGTGTGGCGGCTTCTAACTATGGCTACACCTTC
CDR3 protein: CASSVAASNYGYTF
clone size: -
D gene: -
J gene: TRBJ1-2
CDR3 length: 14
V gene: TRBV2

CDR3 DNA: TGCGCCAGCAGCTTGTATTTGGACAGGGGGCCCAGGAACACTGAAGCTTTCTTT
CDR3 protein: CASSLYLDRGPRNTEAFF
clone size: -
D gene: TRBD1
J gene: TRBJ1-1
CDR3 length: 18
V gene: TRBV5-1

CDR3 DNA: TGTGCCAGCAGCCCACAGACAGGTTCCTCTGGAAACACCATATATTTT
CDR3 protein: CASSPQTGSSGNTIYF
clone size: -
D gene: -
J gene: TRBJ1-3
CDR3 length: 16
V gene: TRBV3-1/TRBV3-2

CDR3 DNA: TGTGCCAGCAGCTTAGCCGGGACAGGGTTGATGAACACTGAAGCTTTCTTT
CDR3 protein: CASSLAGTGLMNTEAFF
clone size: -
D gene: TRBD1
J gene: TRBJ1-1
CDR3 length: 17
V gene: TRBV7-2

CDR3 DNA: TGTGCCAGCAGTTACCCCGGGACAGGGGTTTATGGCTACACCTTC
CDR3 protein: CASSYPGTGVYGYTF
clone size: -
D gene: TRBD1
J gene: TRBJ1-2
CDR3 length: 15
V gene: TRBV6-5

CDR3 DNA: TGTGCCAGCTCACCACCGAGTTCAGGGGGCCAATTCACTGAAGCTTTCTTT
CDR3 protein: CASSPPSSGGQFTEAFF
clone size: -
D gene: TRBD1
J gene: TRBJ1-1
CDR3 length: 17
V gene: TRBV18

CDR3 DNA: TGTGCCAGCAGTGAGGACCACCGGGGTCAGCCCCAGCATTTT
CDR3 protein: CASSEDHRGQPQHF
clone size: -
D gene: -
J gene: TRBJ1-5
CDR3 length: 14
V gene: TRBV6-1

CDR3 DNA: TGTGCCAGTAGTGTGGGGCTGAGCGGGGGGGCCGGGGAGCTGTTTTTT
CDR3 protein: CASSVGLSGGAGELFF
clone size: -
D gene: TRBD2
J gene: TRBJ2-2
CDR3 length: 16
V gene: TRBV19

CDR3 DNA: TGTGCCAGCAGTGTGGGCATATCAACTGGGGCCAACGTCCTGACTTTC
CDR3 protein: CASSVGISTGANVLTF
clone size: -
D gene: -
J gene: TRBJ2-6
CDR3 length: 16
V gene: TRBV6-1

CDR3 DNA: TGCGCCAGCAGGGGGGGGTGGCAGGGGTCCTCATGGAACACCGGGGAGCTGTTTTTT
CDR3 protein: CASRGGWQGSSWNTGELFF
clone size: once
D gene: -
J gene: TRBJ2-2
CDR3 length: 19
V gene: TRBV10-2

CDR3 DNA: TGTGCCAGCTCTCCCTCTCTTTTAGGACAGGGGAGCGACGAGCAGTACTTC
CDR3 protein: CASSPSLLGQGSDEQYF
clone size: -
D gene: TRBD1
J gene: TRBJ2-7
CDR3 length: 17
V gene: TRBV18

CDR3 DNA: TGTGCCAGCAGTTACCTTGGGCAGGGCCTCAATCAGCCCCAGCATTTT
CDR3 protein: CASSYLGQGLNQPQHF
clone size: -
D gene: -
J gene: TRBJ1-5
CDR3 length: 16
V gene: TRBV6-5

CDR3 DNA: TGCGCCAGCAGCGCGGAAGGACAGGGCTTGTTGTACTCACCCCTCCACTTT
CDR3 protein: CASSAEGQGLLYSPLHF
clone size: few
D gene: TRBD1
J gene: TRBJ1-6
CDR3 length: 17
V gene: TRBV5-1

CDR3 DNA: TGTGCCAGCAGTAAACAGGGGGAGTATGGCTACACCTTC
CDR3 protein: CASSKQGEYGYTF
clone size: -
D gene: TRBD1
J gene: TRBJ1-2
CDR3 length: 13
V gene: TRBV12-3/TRBV12-4

CDR3 DNA: TGTGCCAGCAGCGTAGCGGCAGGCATGAACTATGGCTACACCTTC
CDR3 protein: CASSVAAGMNYGYTF
clone size: -
D gene: -
J gene: TRBJ1-2
CDR3 length: 15
V gene: TRBV9

CDR3 DNA: TGCAGTGCAACAGGGGGCATTAGAGCTTTCTTT
CDR3 protein: CSATGGIRAFF
clone size: -
D gene: TRBD1
J gene: TRBJ1-1
CDR3 length: 11
V gene: TRBV20-1

CDR3 DNA: TGTGCCAGTACCCTTGGTGCGGCTAATGAAAAACTGTTTTTT
CDR3 protein: CASTLGAANEKLFF
clone size: -
D gene: -
J gene: TRBJ1-4
CDR3 length: 14
V gene: TRBV19

CDR3 DNA: TGTGCCAGTATTCAACAGGCCAGGGGCACTGAAGCTTTCTTT
CDR3 protein: CASIQQARGTEAFF
clone size: -
D gene: -
J gene: TRBJ1-1
CDR3 length: 14
V gene: TRBV19

CDR3 DNA: TGCGCCAGCAGCCAAGAATCACGGGGGGGGACTGAAGCTTTCTTT
CDR3 protein: CASSQESRGGTEAFF
clone size: -
D gene: -
J gene: TRBJ1-1
CDR3 length: 15
V gene: TRBV4-1

CDR3 DNA: TGTGCCAGCAGGGACAGGGGGATCGTGGATGAGCAGTTCTTC
CDR3 protein: CASRDRGIVDEQFF
clone size: -
D gene: TRBD1
J gene: TRBJ2-1
CDR3 length: 14
V gene: TRBV6-5

CDR3 DNA: TGTGCCAGCAGCTCGATCAACAGGGTAGGCACCGGGGAGCTGTTTTTT
CDR3 protein: CASSSINRVGTGELFF
clone size: -
D gene: -
J gene: TRBJ2-2
CDR3 length: 16
V gene: TRBV11-2

CDR3 DNA: TGCGCCAGCAGCTTGCGGGGGACAGAACTAACTAACTATGGCTACACCTTC
CDR3 protein: CASSLRGTELTNYGYTF
clone size: -
D gene: TRBD1
J gene: TRBJ1-2
CDR3 length: 17
V gene: TRBV5-1

CDR3 DNA: TGCGCCAGCAGCCTACAGCGGGGAGGCACCGGGGAGCTGTTTTTT
CDR3 protein: CASSLQRGGTGELFF
clone size: few
D gene: TRBD2
J gene: TRBJ2-2
CDR3 length: 15
V gene: TRBV5-1

CDR3 DNA: TGTGCCAGCAGCCAAACAGGGCTGATCGCTGAAGCTTTCTTT
CDR3 protein: CASSQTGLIAEAFF
clone size: -
D gene: -
J gene: TRBJ1-1
CDR3 length: 14
V gene: TRBV5-4

CDR3 DNA: TGTGCCTGGAGTAGACTTTCTAGCGGGGGTGGGACCCAGTACTTC
CDR3 protein: CAWSRLSSGGGTQYF
clone size: -
D gene: TRBD2
J gene: TRBJ2-5
CDR3 length: 15
V gene: TRBV30